The T cell receptor (beta chain) described here comes from a study of regulatory T cells in long-lasting Graves disease (dated by TCRdb to the early 2020s). Background on the whole study: To count as having persistent Graves' disease, a patient had to have received antithyroid drug treatment for over 5 years with TSH receptor autoantibodies remaining persistently positive. On average, persistent Graves' disease patients in the clinical cohort had been on antithyroid drugs for about 9.3 years. TCR sequencing covered some 13 persistent and around 20 newly diagnosed Graves' disease patients, some 33 samples in total. The study was registered as a clinical trial and conducted in China. Peripheral blood TCR sequencing and RNA sequencing compared persistent Graves' disease patients with newly diagnosed Graves' disease patients.

The library was generated by multiplex PCR. Sequencing was carried out with an Illumina HiSeq 4000. TCR beta libraries were built with iRepertoire HTBI primers and Arm-PCR amplification of CDR3 regions. Before sequencing, the PCR products went through gel purification. As for the original processing: Gene usage analysis of CDR3 amino acid clonotypes relied on the roughly 60 TRBV and around 13 TRBJ segments identified across samples. Filtered high-quality paired reads were merged into contigs using COPE and FqMerger. BLAST was used to align contigs to IMGT TRBV, TRBD and TRBJ reference genes, with CDR3 defined following IMGT. Any clonotype with a frequency above 0.1% was counted as a highly expanded clone. Shannon entropy served as the measure of repertoire diversity, while the Gini coefficient captured V-J evenness. Clonotypes shared by more than one individual were considered public. TCRdb passed the public sequencing reads through fastp at Q25 and MiXCR, retaining productive beta sequences. Identical CDR3 protein sequences are pooled into one entry, listed with their most common genes and DNA. In this record, the V and J calls reflect TCRdb's handling and not the investigators' own analysis. This sample comprises approximately 400,000 distinct CDR3 sequences, about 23% of them detected only once. The ten largest clones represent approximately 28% of the sample.

The time point label on this specimen signifies: persistent/refractory GD, antithyroid drugs over 5 years with positive TRAb. RNA was extracted from PBMCs in TRIzol for both TCR sequencing and RNA sequencing. The diagnosis of Graves' disease was made according to American Thyroid Association guidelines. Recruitment of patients was carried out at an endocrinology department in Xi'an, China. Each patient gave 7 to 9.5 milliliters of peripheral blood, collected in an EDTA anticoagulant tube. Ficoll Paque Plus density gradient separation was used to isolate PBMCs, and no additional T cell sorting was done. An Agilent 2100 Bioanalyzer and agarose gel were used to check RNA quality, and a NanoDrop 2000 was used to measure RNA concentration. This clonotype was seen only a few times. No antigen is known for it. Per-nucleotide qualities are absent, and no much larger clonotype sits a single base away. The paper as a whole reports these results and caveats: Compared with newly diagnosed patients, persistent Graves' disease patients had lower TCR Shannon entropy and fewer highly expanded clones, which suggests clonal expansion. Only the TCR beta chain was sequenced and analyzed. As a limitation, the authors acknowledged that the small sample size may reduce accuracy. The study examined only peripheral blood because the primary lesion, thyroid tissue, could not be accessed. Patients with persistent disease shared more public clonotypes (around 3,000) than newly diagnosed patients did (approximately 1,000).

The source was peripheral blood mononuclear cells (PBMCs), collected when the disease was refractory, from a patient treated with antithyroid drugs. The origin of this receptor is a woman in her forties with Graves disease. Donor details come from another sample of the same person, matched by shared clones.

In nucleotide form, the sequence is TGTGCCAGCAGCTTTACAGCAACTAATGAAAAACTGTTTTTT. Its amino acids are CASSFTATNEKLFF. The rearranged chain carries TRBV7-9 and TRBJ1-4; the D gene assignment is ambiguous. The germline V gene (reference sequence) yields SEHNR for CDR1 and FQNEAQ for CDR2. From the cysteine through the phenylalanine, the CDR3 covers 14 amino acids. The only DNA kept is the CDR3, 42 bases in frame from the first base. V gives up 3 bases and J gives up 0 bases, and the segment between their germline ends measures 5 bases.